This T cell receptor beta chain derives from a study of blood T cell repertoires in COVID-19. The cohort comprised adults aged roughly 18 to 95 years residing in around 25 US areas. Participant reports of clinical history set cohort assignment. Original analysis: Nucleated cell counts were estimated from reference gene primer amplification. Measured with immunoSEQ multiplex PCR; TCRdb has only the in-frame clones, and not every one. D and trimming were read from the DNA, whereas the V and J calls and clone size are those reported in that table. This table has hundreds of thousands of clones, 85% to 90% appearing once. CDR1 is SGHRS, CDR2 YFSETQ, per germline. The trim removed 0 bases at V and 5 bases at J, leaving 7 bases unmatched. The CDR3 has 16 residues.

The sequencing sample was made of PBMCs or T cells enriched from blood (not recorded which). The V gene is TRBV5-1, the J gene TRBJ2-5; 10 bases align to TRBD2. The receptor comes from a man aged 30 to 45 who had recovered from COVID-19. This chain's CDR3 is CASSLGGLAGAETQYF. Here the CDR3 DNA reads TGCGCCAGCAGCTTGGGAGGCCTAGCGGGAGCGGAGACCCAGTACTTC.